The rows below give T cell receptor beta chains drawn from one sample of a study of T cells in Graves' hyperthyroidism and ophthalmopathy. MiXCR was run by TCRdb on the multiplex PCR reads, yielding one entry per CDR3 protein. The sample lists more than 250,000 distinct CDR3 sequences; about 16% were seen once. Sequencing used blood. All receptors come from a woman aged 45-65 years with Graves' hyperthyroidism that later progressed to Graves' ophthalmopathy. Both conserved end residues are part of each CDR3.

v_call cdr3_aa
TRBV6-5 CASSYGRGSGKNIQYF
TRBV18 CASSPKANTGELFF
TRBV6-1 CASRGRQGTLREQYF
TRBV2 CASSEIAGSGNTIYF
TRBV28 CASVGAGYTF
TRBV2 CASSWDREYEQYF
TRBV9 CASSLQLGRYNEQFF
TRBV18 CASSSDWGSDEQYF
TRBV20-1 CSATSPTRDRQYF
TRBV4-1 CASSQVGRATYNEQFF
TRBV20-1 CSARVRDRASSGYTF
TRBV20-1 CSAEVRGYEQYF
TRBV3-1 CASSQEYRGLEAFF
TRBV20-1 CSAGGGQKEKLFF
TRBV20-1 CSARVIGINNSPLHF